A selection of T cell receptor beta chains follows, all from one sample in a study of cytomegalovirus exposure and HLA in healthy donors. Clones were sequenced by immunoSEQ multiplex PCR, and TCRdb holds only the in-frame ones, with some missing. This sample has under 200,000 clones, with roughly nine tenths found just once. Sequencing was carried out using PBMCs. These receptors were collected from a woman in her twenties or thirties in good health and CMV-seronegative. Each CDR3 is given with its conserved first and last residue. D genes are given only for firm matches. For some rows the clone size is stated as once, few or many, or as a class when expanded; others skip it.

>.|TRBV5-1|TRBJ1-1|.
CASSLGWRDTMNTEAFF
TGCGCCAGCAGCTTGGGTTGGCGGGATACGATGAACACTGAAGCTTTCTTT
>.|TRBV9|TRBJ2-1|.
CASSAAFSTSSYNEQFF
TGTGCCAGCAGCGCGGCCTTCAGCACATCCTCCTACAATGAGCAGTTCTTC
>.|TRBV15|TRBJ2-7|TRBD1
CATSRGTGASYEQYF
TGTGCCACCAGCAGAGGGACAGGAGCTTCCTACGAGCAGTACTTC
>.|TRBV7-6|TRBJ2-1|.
CASSLQRNEQFF
TGTGCCAGCAGCTTACAGCGAAATGAGCAGTTCTTC
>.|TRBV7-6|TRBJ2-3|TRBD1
CASSLDRGGDTQYF
TGTGCCAGCAGCTTAGACAGGGGTGGAGATACGCAGTATTTT
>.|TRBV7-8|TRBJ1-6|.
CASSLARRVRGYSPLHF
TGTGCCAGCAGCTTAGCCCGCAGGGTAAGGGGTTACTCACCCCTCCACTTT
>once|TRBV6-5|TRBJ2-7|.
CASMNLRGAAYEQYF
TGTGCCAGCATGAACTTACGGGGGGCGGCTTACGAGCAGTACTTC
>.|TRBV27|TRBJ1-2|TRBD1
CASSLWTGGSYGYTF
TGTGCCAGCAGTTTATGGACAGGGGGCAGCTATGGCTACACCTTC
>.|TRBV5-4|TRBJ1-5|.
CASSFYNQPQHF
TGTGCCAGCAGCTTTTACAATCAGCCCCAGCATTTT
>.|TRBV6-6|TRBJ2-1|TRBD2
CASRVQRESYNEQFF
TGTGCCAGCAGGGTCCAGCGGGAATCTTACAATGAGCAGTTCTTC
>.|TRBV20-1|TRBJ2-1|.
CSAHGNEQFF
TGCAGTGCTCATGGCAATGAGCAGTTCTTC
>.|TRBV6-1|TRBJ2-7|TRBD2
CASSGGGTSGYEQYF
TGTGCCAGCAGTGGGGGGGGGACTAGCGGCTACGAGCAGTACTTC
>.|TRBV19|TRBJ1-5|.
CASSISDYNQPQHF
TGTGCCAGTAGTATCTCAGATTACAATCAGCCCCAGCATTTT
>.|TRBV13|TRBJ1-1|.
CASSLENTEAFF
TGTGCCAGCAGCTTAGAAAACACTGAAGCTTTCTTT
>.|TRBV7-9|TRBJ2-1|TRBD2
CASPIPGGQFF
TGTGCCAGCCCTATCCCGGGGGGGCAGTTCTTC
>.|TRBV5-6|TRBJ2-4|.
CASSLVPGLTAKNIQYF
TGTGCCAGCAGCTTGGTTCCCGGGCTTACGGCCAAAAACATTCAGTACTTC
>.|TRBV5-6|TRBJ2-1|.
CASSLDGGNELAEQFF
TGTGCCAGCAGCTTGGATGGCGGGAATGAACTCGCTGAGCAGTTCTTC
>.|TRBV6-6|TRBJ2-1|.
CASSFTDRLGRGGFF
TGTGCCAGCAGTTTCACGGACCGTCTGGGGCGGGGAGGGTTCTTC
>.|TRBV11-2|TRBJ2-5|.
CASSLVPGAQETQYF
TGTGCCAGCAGCTTAGTACCGGGGGCCCAAGAGACCCAGTACTTC
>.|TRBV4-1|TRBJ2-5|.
CASSQEGAGETQYF
TGCGCCAGCAGCCAAGAGGGGGCGGGCGAGACCCAGTACTTC
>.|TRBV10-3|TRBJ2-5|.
CAISSWVDQETQYF
TGTGCCATCAGTTCCTGGGTCGACCAAGAGACCCAGTACTTC
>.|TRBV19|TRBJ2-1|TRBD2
CASSPSGRTHNEQFF
TGTGCCAGTAGTCCAAGCGGGAGGACCCACAATGAGCAGTTCTTC
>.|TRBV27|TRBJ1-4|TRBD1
CASSDRVFEKLFF
TGTGCCAGCAGCGACAGGGTATTTGAAAAACTGTTTTTT
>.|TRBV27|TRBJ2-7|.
CASSFITQGGSEQYF
TGTGCCAGCAGTTTCATTACCCAGGGTGGGTCCGAGCAGTACTTC
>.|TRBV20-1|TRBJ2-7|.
CSAGEPYEQYF
TGCAGTGCTGGTGAACCGTACGAGCAGTACTTC
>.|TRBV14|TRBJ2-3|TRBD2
CASSLTSGGPLASTDTQYF
TGTGCCAGCAGCCTGACTAGCGGGGGCCCTTTGGCTAGCACAGATACGCAGTATTTT
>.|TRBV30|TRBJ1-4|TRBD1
CAWEVQGTEKLFF
TGTGCCTGGGAAGTACAGGGGACTGAAAAACTGTTTTTT
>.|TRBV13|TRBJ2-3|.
CASSFHDQRDTQYF
TGTGCCAGCAGCTTCCATGACCAACGCGATACGCAGTATTTT
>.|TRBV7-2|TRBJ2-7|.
CASSTDHLEQYF
TGTGCCAGCAGCACTGACCATCTCGAGCAGTACTTC
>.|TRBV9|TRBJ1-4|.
CASSVDGNSEKLFF
TGTGCCAGCAGCGTTGACGGAAACTCTGAAAAACTGTTTTTT
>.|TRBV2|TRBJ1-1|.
CASSGDSLGAFF
TGTGCCAGCAGTGGCGACAGTCTAGGGGCTTTCTTT
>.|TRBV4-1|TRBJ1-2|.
CASSHLTGRGYTF
TGCGCCAGCAGCCACTTGACGGGACGAGGCTACACCTTC
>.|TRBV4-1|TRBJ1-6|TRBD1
CASSQVAGGDSPLHF
TGCGCCAGCAGCCAAGTGGCAGGGGGAGATTCACCCCTCCACTTT
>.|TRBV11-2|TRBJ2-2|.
CASSLNPATVGTGELFF
TGTGCCAGCAGCTTAAATCCAGCGACAGTTGGCACCGGGGAGCTGTTTTTT
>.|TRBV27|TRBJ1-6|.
CASGDSLYSPLHF
TGTGCCAGCGGAGACAGTTTATATTCACCCCTCCACTTT
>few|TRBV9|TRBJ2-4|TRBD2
CASSVGPSGGSNIQYF
TGTGCCAGCAGCGTAGGCCCTAGCGGGGGGTCAAACATTCAGTACTTC
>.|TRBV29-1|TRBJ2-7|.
CSVEQGTPSDEQYF
TGCAGCGTTGAACAAGGGACGCCCTCGGACGAGCAGTACTTC
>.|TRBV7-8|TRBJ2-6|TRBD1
CASSPGTGVFAGANVLTF
TGTGCCAGCAGCCCGGGGACAGGGGTTTTTGCGGGGGCCAACGTCCTGACTTTC
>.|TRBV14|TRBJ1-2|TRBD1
CASSPGGSGGAYGYTF
TGTGCCAGCAGCCCCGGAGGGTCAGGGGGCGCGTATGGCTACACCTTC
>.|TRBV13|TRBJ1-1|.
CASSSSGRNTEAFF
TGTGCCAGCAGCTCATCAGGACGCAACACTGAAGCTTTCTTT